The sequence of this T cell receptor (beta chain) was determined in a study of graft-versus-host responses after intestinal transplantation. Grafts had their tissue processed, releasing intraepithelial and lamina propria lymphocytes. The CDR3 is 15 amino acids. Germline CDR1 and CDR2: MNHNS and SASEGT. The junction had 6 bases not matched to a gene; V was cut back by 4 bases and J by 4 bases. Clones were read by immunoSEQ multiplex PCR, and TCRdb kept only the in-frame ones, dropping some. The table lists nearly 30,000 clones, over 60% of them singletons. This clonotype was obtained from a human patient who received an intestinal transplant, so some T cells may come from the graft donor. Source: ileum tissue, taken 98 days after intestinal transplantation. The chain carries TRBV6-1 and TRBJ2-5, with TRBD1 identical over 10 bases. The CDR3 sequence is CASSGGQGIRETQYF. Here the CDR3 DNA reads TGTGCCAGCAGTGGGGGACAGGGGATCCGAGAGACCCAGTACTTC.